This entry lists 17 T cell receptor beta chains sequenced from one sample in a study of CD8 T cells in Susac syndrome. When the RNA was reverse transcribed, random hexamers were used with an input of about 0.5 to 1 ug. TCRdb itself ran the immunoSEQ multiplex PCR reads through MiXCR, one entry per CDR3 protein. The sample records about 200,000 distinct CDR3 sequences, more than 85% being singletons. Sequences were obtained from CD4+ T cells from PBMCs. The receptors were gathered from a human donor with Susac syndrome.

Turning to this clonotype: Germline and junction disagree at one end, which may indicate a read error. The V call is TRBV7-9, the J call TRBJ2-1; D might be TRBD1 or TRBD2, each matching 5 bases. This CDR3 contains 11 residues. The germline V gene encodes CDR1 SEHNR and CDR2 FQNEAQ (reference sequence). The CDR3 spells CASSPYGGALF. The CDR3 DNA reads TGTGCCAGCAGCCCCTATGGGGGAGCGCTCTTC.

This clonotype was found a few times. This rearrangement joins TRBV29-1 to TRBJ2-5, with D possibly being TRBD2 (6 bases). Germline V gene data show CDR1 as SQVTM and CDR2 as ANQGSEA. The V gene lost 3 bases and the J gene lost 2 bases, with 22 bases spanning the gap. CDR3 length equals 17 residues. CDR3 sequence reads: CSVDGVRAGLLQETQYF. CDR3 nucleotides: TGCAGCGTTGATGGGGTCCGGGCGGGGCTTTTACAAGAGACCCAGTACTTC.

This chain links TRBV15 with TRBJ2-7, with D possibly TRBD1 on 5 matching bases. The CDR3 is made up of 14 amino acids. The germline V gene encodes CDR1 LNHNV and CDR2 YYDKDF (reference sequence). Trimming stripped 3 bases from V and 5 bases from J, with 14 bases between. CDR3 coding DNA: TGTGCCACCAGCAGGGCCCCAGGGTCCCACGAGCAGTACTTC. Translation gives CATSRAPGSHEQYF.

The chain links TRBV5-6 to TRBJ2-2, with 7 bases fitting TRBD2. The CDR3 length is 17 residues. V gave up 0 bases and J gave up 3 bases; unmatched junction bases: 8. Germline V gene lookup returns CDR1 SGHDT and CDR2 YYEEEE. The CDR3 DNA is TGTGCCAGCAGCTTGGGGACGACTAGCCTCGACACCGGGGAGCTGTTTTTT. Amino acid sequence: CASSLGTTSLDTGELFF.

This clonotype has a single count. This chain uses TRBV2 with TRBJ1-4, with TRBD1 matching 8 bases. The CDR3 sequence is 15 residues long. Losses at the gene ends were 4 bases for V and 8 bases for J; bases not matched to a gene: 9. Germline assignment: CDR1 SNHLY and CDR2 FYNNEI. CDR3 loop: CASSGDRGVEEKLFF. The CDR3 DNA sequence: TGTGCCAGCAGTGGCGACAGGGGTGTCGAGGAAAAACTGTTTTTT.

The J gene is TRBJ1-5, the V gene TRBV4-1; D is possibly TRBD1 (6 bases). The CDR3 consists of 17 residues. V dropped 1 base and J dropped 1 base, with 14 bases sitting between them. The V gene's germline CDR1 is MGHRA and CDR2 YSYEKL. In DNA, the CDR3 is TGCGCCAGCAGCCAAGGGGGGGGCCGCCGGAGCAATCAGCCCCAGCATTTT. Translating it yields CASSQGGGRRSNQPQHF.

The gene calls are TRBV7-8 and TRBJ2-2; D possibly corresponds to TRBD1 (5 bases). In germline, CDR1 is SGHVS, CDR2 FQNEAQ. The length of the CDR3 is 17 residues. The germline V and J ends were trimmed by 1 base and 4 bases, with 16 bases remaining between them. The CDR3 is CASSLGRATALTGELFF. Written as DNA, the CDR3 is TGTGCCAGCAGCTTAGGCAGGGCGACAGCCCTCACCGGGGAGCTGTTTTTT.

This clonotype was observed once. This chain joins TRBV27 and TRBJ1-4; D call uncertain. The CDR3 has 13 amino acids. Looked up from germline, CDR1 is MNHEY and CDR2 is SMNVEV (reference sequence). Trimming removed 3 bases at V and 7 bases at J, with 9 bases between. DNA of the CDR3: TGTGCCAGCAGTTTTTCCCCTGGTGAAAAACTGTTTTTT. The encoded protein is CASSFSPGEKLFF.

DNA of the CDR3: TGCAGCGTTGAAGATCGAACTCGATACCAGTTCAATGAGCAGTTCTTC. The encoded protein is CSVEDRTRYQFNEQFF. This chain links TRBV29-1 with TRBJ2-1; D is unclear. This CDR3 is built from 16 residues. Trimming removed 0 bases at V and 6 bases at J, with 18 bases between. Germline V gene data show CDR1 as SQVTM and CDR2 as ANQGSEA.

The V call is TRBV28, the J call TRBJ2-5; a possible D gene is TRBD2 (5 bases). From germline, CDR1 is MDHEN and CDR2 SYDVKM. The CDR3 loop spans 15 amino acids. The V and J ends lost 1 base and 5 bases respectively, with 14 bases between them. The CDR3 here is CASSLLSSPHETQYF. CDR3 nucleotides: TGTGCCAGCAGTTTATTATCTAGCCCTCACGAGACCCAGTACTTC. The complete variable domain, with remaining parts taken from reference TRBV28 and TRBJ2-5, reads DVKVTQSSRYLVKRTGEKVFLECVQDMDHENMFWYRQDPGLGLRLIYFSYDVKMKEKGDIPEGYSVSREKKERFSLILESASTNQTSMYLCASSLLSSPHETQYFGPGTRLLVL.

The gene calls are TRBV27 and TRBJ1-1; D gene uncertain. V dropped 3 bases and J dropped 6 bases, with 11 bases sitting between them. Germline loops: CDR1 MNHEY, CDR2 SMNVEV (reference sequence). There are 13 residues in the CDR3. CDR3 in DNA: TGTGCCAGCAGTTTCTGGCCGAGCTCTGAAGCTTTCTTT. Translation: CASSFWPSSEAFF.

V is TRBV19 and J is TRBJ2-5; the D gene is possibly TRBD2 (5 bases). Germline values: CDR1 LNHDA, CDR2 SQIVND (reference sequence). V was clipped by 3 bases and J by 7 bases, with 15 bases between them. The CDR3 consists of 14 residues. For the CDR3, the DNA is TGTGCCAGTAGTATGGAACGGACTCTCGGGACCCAGTACTTC. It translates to CASSMERTLGTQYF.

The CDR3 reads CARLTDFSNQPQHF. The CDR3 region has the DNA TGCGCCAGACTGACAGATTTTAGCAATCAGCCCCAGCATTTT. V gene TRBV5-1 combines with J gene TRBJ1-5; maybe TRBD1 (5 bases). CDR1 is SGHRS and CDR2 is YFSETQ in the germline V gene. V was pared by 8 bases and J by 0 bases, with 12 bases between. The CDR3 is 14 residues long.

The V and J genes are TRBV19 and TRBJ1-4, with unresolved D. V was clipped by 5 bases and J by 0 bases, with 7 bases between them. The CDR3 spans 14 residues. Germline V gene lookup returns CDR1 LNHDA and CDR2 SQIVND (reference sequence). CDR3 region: CASSWTATNEKLFF. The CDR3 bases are TGTGCCAGTAGTTGGACGGCAACTAATGAAAAACTGTTTTTT.

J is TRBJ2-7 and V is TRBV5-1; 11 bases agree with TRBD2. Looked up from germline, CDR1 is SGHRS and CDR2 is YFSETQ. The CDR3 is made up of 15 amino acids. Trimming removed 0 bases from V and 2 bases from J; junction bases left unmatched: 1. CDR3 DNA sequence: TGCGCCAGCAGCTTGGGACTAGCGGGGCCCTACGAGCAGTACTTC. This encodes CASSLGLAGPYEQYF.

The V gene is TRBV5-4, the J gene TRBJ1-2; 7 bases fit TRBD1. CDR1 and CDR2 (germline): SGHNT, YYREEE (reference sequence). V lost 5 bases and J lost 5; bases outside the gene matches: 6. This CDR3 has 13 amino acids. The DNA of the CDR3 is TGTGCCAGCAGAGGGACAGAGGAATATGGCTACACCTTC. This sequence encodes CASRGTEEYGYTF.

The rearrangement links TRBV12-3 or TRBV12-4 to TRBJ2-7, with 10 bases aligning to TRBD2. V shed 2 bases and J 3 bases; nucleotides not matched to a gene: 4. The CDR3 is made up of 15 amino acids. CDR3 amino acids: CASSLSGRANYEQYF. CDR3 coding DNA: TGTGCCAGCAGTTTAAGCGGGAGGGCCAACTACGAGCAGTACTTC.